The clone carrying this T cell receptor beta chain was counted a few times. This CDR3 region has 18 residues. CDR1 is MNHEY, CDR2 SVGAGI, per germline. Losses at the gene ends were 0 bases for V and 6 bases for J; bases not matched to a gene: 11. The entry originates in a study of T cells after yellow fever vaccination. Background on the study: Fractions low in cell number were prepared with SMART-Seq v4 Ultra Low Input.

For TCR, cDNA came from 5'RACE template switching, which added a universal primer site and UMIs. TCRdb independently ran MiXCR on the 5' RACE reads; one entry per CDR3 protein. The table has about 580,000 distinct CDR3 sequences, roughly a sixth seen once. The input for sequencing was PBMCs, taken 4 to 6 days after the first yellow fever vaccination. The chain employs TRBV6-5 and TRBJ1-6; 7 nucleotides line up with TRBD1. This sequence was found in a man between 18 and 35 years old who received the YFV17D yellow fever vaccine. CDR3 nucleotide sequence: TGTGCCAGCAGTTACTCGATACCCCTGGGGGACAGTAATTCACCCCTCCACTTT. Its protein is CASSYSIPLGDSNSPLHF.